What follows is one T cell receptor beta chain and its context. Its cognate antigen has yet to be identified. No qualities accompany the bases; no much larger clone lies one base away. In the germline V gene, CDR1 corresponds to SGHTA and CDR2 to FQGNSA. The germline ends are 5 bases apart after V is trimmed by 2 bases and J by 1 base. The CDR3 sequence holds 13 residues, the cysteine and phenylalanine included. The CDR3 DNA has 39 bases and is translated from base 1. This sample is part of a study of blood T cell repertoires in COVID-19 (dated by TCRdb to the early 2020s). About the investigation overall: Collaborator samples came from the United States, Italy and Spain and covered acute and convalescent phases of COVID-19. Deeply sampled blood TCRbeta repertoires from subjects exposed to, actively infected with, or recovered from COVID-19 were included in the dataset. Where HLA class I and class II types were available, the types were taken from metadata supplied by the sample provider, not from assay-based typing. The repertoires were made available in a free public database intended to serve as a resource for research on the immune response to SARS-CoV-2. Samples were obtained from the ongoing ImmuneRACE study (first 160 participants) and from about 1,300 subjects provided by 6 global collaborators. The sample metadata nearly always contained a de-identified subject ID, COVID-19 status, age in years and sex. The material from the prospective study consisted of cDNA or gDNA derived from T cells, B-cell-depleted T cells, or PBMCs.

What the research found in general, with its limitations: The amount of clinical and demographic metadata varied by source and participant and was provided uncurated.

Collaborating institutions collected whole blood in K2EDTA tubes following their own protocols. Collaborator samples were shipped for TCRbeta analysis as frozen whole blood, isolated PBMCs, or DNA extracted from either sample type. TCRbeta CDR3 regions were amplified from genomic DNA by means of the immunoSEQ Assay, a bias-controlled multiplex PCR. Concerning the study's data processing: The number of nucleated cells in each sample was estimated from the amplification of reference gene primers within the assay. To quantify the absolute abundance of each unique TCRbeta CDR3 rearrangement, sequence reads were collapsed and filtered. Productive Simpson clonality was computed per sample as the square root of Simpson's diversity index over productive rearrangements. The source is immuneACCESS, and TCRdb retained only in-frame sequences with V and J called. Part of the clones is not carried over; for the studies checked, unresolved V genes explain less than half of this, and the remainder is unexplained. D and trimming were read from the DNA, whereas the V and J calls and clone size are those reported in that table. The sample table lists hundreds of thousands of clones, over 75% of them with a count of one. The ten most abundant clones make up about 0.7% of the sample.

The chain couples TRBV7-2 to TRBJ1-1, with no reliable assignment of the D segment. Sequencing was done on a sample of peripheral blood. The receptor was isolated from a human donor in a cohort sampled during active COVID-19. The nucleotides are TGTGCCAGCAGCTTACGGAGGAACACTGAAGCTTTCTTT. This codes for CASSLRRNTEAFF.